Shown below are 29 T cell receptor beta chains from a single sample sequenced in a study of blood T cell repertoires in COVID-19. The repertoire was sequenced with immunoSEQ multiplex PCR; TCRdb's copy has only in-frame clones and lacks some. The repertoire holds about 110,000 clones, roughly 90% seen once, with nearly 5% in the top ten. Sample: peripheral blood. The source is a man in his forties with active or convalescent COVID-19.

V usage is TRBV3-1 (or the pseudogene TRBV3-2) and J usage is TRBJ2-7; TRBD1 agrees at 8 bases. CDR1 is LGHDT and CDR2 is YNNKEL in the germline V gene (reference sequence). The CDR3 loop spans 15 amino acids. V shed 2 bases, J shed 4 bases, and the junction held 7 bases outside the gene matches. The CDR3: CASSQSGQGPYEQYF. The CDR3 bases are TGTGCCAGCAGCCAATCCGGACAGGGCCCGTACGAGCAGTACTTC.

The gene calls are TRBV25-1 and TRBJ2-1; a weak D match, TRBD1 (6 bases). This CDR3 region has 16 residues. Trimming removed 0 bases from V and 8 bases from J, with 17 bases in between. Germline V gives CDR1 MGHDK, CDR2 SYGVNS. The CDR3 sequence is CASSEYGQRLRDEQFF. The CDR3 DNA reads TGTGCCAGCAGTGAATATGGACAGAGGTTGAGGGATGAGCAGTTCTTC. Looking up the rest from reference TRBV25-1 and TRBJ2-1 gives the full variable domain: EADIYQTPRYLVIGTGKKITLECSQTMGHDKMYWYQQDPGMELHLIHYSYGVNSTEKGDLSSESTVSRIRTEHFPLTLESARPSHTSQYLCASSEYGQRLRDEQFFGPGTRLTVL.

The chain couples TRBV3-1 (or the pseudogene TRBV3-2) to TRBJ2-7; TRBD2 matches 12 bases. V shed 10 bases and J 2 bases; nucleotides not matched to a gene: 6. The CDR3 has 14 amino acids. Per the germline V gene, CDR1 is LGHDT and CDR2 is YNNKEL (reference sequence). The CDR3, as DNA: TGTGCCACCGCCCTAGCGGGAGGGACCTACGAGCAGTACTTC. Translated: CATALAGGTYEQYF.

V usage is TRBV2 and J usage is TRBJ2-3; the match to TRBD2 covers 12 bases. CDR3 length equals 15 residues. The J segment lost 7 bases and the V segment lost 6 bases, leaving 8 bases of the junction unmatched. Looked up from germline, CDR1 is SNHLY and CDR2 is FYNNEI. In nucleotides, the CDR3 is TGTGCCAGCAGCTCCGGGACTAGCGGGTCCCATACGCAGTATTTT. This translates into CASSSGTSGSHTQYF. The variable domain in full, with the rest retrieved from reference TRBV2 and TRBJ2-3, is EPEVTQTPSHQVTQMGQEVILRCVPISNHLYFYWYRQILGQKVEFLVSFYNNEISEKSEIFDDQFSVERPDGSNFTLKIRSTKLEDSAMYFCASSSGTSGSHTQYFGPGTRLTVL.

In DNA, the CDR3 is TGTGCCAGCAGCCAACGGACTAGCGGGATTCCGGGCGATGAGCAGTTCTTC. It yields the protein CASSQRTSGIPGDEQFF. The chain combines TRBV3-1 (or the pseudogene TRBV3-2) with TRBJ2-1; 12 bases align to TRBD2. The CDR3 has 17 residues. V lost 2 bases, J lost 8 bases, and 10 bases stayed unmatched. Looked up from germline, CDR1 is LGHDT and CDR2 is YNNKEL (reference sequence).

The rearrangement uses TRBV7-2 and TRBJ1-1; no reliable D call. Germline values: CDR1 SGHTA, CDR2 FQGNSA. Deletions cut 5 bases from V and 2 bases from J, with 12 bases between. The CDR3 is 14 amino acids. CDR3 loop: CASSHPQHNTEAFF. CDR3 DNA sequence: TGTGCCAGCAGCCATCCACAGCATAACACTGAAGCTTTCTTT.

The rearrangement links TRBV30 to TRBJ1-5, with no clear D. Per germline, CDR1 GTSNPN and CDR2 SVGIG (reference sequence). The CDR3 is 14 amino acids. Trimming took off 1 base at V and 4 bases at J, with 11 bases between the two ends. The CDR3 sequence is CAWSGRPGNQPQHF. CDR3 coding DNA: TGTGCCTGGAGTGGACGACCGGGGAATCAGCCCCAGCATTTT.

V is TRBV29-1 and J is TRBJ2-2, with D maybe TRBD1 (6 bases). V was pared by 2 bases and J by 0 bases, with 10 bases between. Germline assignment: CDR1 SQVTM and CDR2 ANQGSEA. The CDR3 contains 15 residues. Here the CDR3 DNA reads TGCAGCGTTGAACGGGACACATCGAACACCGGGGAGCTGTTTTTT. Amino acid sequence: CSVERDTSNTGELFF.

The J gene is TRBJ2-4, the V gene TRBV14; the match to TRBD1 covers 10 bases. CDR1 is SGHDN, CDR2 FVKESK, per germline. The CDR3 totals 16 residues. J was trimmed by 2 bases and V by 5 bases; bases with no gene match: 6. This CDR3 is CASSEDRGNSKNIQYF. The CDR3 nucleotides read TGTGCCAGCAGCGAGGACAGGGGGAATTCCAAAAACATTCAGTACTTC.

This rearrangement joins TRBV28 to TRBJ1-2; D unclear. CDR1 is MDHEN and CDR2 is SYDVKM in the germline V gene. Trimming removed 3 bases from V and 4 bases from J, with 18 bases in between. The CDR3 spans 16 residues. CDR3 sequence reads: CASSFPYDKRAYGYTF. Written as DNA, the CDR3 is TGTGCCAGCAGTTTCCCCTACGACAAGCGGGCCTATGGCTACACCTTC.

The chain combines TRBV27 with TRBJ2-7, with D tentatively TRBD2 (5 bases). There are 16 residues in the CDR3. V gave up 5 bases and J gave up 6 bases, with 23 bases separating them. The germline gives CDR1 MNHEY, CDR2 SMNVEV (reference sequence). CDR3 sequence reads: CASSPQRSGAWGEQYF. The CDR3 DNA reads TGTGCCAGCAGTCCCCAGCGGTCTGGAGCCTGGGGCGAGCAGTACTTC.

This chain uses TRBV6-5 with TRBJ2-7; TRBD2 might be the D (5 bases). The germline CDR1 and CDR2 sequences are MNHEY and SVGAGI. This CDR3 region has 14 residues. Trimming pared 6 bases from V and 0 bases from J, leaving 12 bases between. The CDR3 sequence is CASSRSSNSYEQYF. Written as DNA, the CDR3 is TGTGCCAGCAGCCGGTCTAGCAACTCCTACGAGCAGTACTTC.

The chain recombines TRBV6-5 with TRBJ2-5; D gene uncertain. The CDR3 consists of 11 residues. Trimming took 5 bases from V and 5 from J, leaving 6 bases between them. Germline values: CDR1 MNHEY, CDR2 SVGAGI. The DNA for the CDR3 is TGTGCCAGCAGTCATGTGGAGACCCAGTACTTC. Its translation is CASSHVETQYF.

The chain links TRBV7-2 to TRBJ2-7, with TRBD2 identical over 13 bases. Germline CDR1 reads SGHTA; CDR2 reads FQGNSA. The CDR3 sequence is 15 residues long. With 0 bases clipped from V and 4 bases from J, the junction kept 0 bases outside the gene matches. The DNA of the CDR3 is TGTGCCAGCAGCTTAGCGGGACTAGCGGGATACGAGCAGTACTTC. Translated, it gives CASSLAGLAGYEQYF.

V usage is TRBV3-1 (or the pseudogene TRBV3-2) and J usage is TRBJ2-7, with 8 positions matching TRBD2. This CDR3 spans 15 amino acids. CDR1 and CDR2 from the germline V gene are LGHDT and YNNKEL (reference sequence). Unmatched junction bases numbered 8, after V lost 1 base and J lost 6 bases. The CDR3 bases are TGTGCCAGCAGCCAAGTCGGGACTAGTCTTCTCGAGCAGTACTTC. It is translated as CASSQVGTSLLEQYF.

This clone was seen a few times. This sequence joins TRBV4-2 and TRBJ1-5; a weak D match, TRBD1 (5 bases). Trimming stripped 2 bases from V and 5 bases from J, with 7 bases between. Germline V gives CDR1 LGHNA, CDR2 YNFKEQ. This CDR3 is built from 13 residues. For the CDR3, the DNA is TGTGCCAGCAGCCAAACGGGGGATCAGCCCCAGCATTTT. Its protein is CASSQTGDQPQHF.

This clone was detected once. The CDR3 is CASSLEGKVSTGELFF. The CDR3, as DNA: TGTGCCAGCAGCTTGGAGGGGAAAGTTTCGACCGGGGAGCTGTTTTTT. This chain links TRBV5-6 with TRBJ2-2; D is possibly TRBD1 (5 bases). The CDR3 has 16 residues. Looked up from germline, CDR1 is SGHDT and CDR2 is YYEEEE. The ends were cut back, 0 bases at V and 5 bases at J, with 14 bases in the middle.

This clone was counted a single time. This chain uses TRBV6-6 with TRBJ1-5; D might be TRBD1 (6 bases). V was trimmed by 6 bases and J by 7 bases, leaving 13 bases between them. The CDR3 totals 13 residues. Germline CDR1 MNHNY, CDR2 SVGAGI (reference sequence). The CDR3 sequence: CASRGEGGQPQHF. In DNA form, the CDR3 reads TGTGCCAGCAGGGGGGAGGGGGGACAGCCCCAGCATTTT.

V and J are TRBV7-6 and TRBJ2-1, with D perhaps matching TRBD1 (7 bases). The CDR3 totals 15 residues. Germline V CDR1 and CDR2: SGHVS, FNYEAQ. V was cut by 3 bases and J by 0 bases, with 9 bases left in between. The CDR3 protein is CASSFQGGSYNEQFF. Here the CDR3 DNA reads TGTGCCAGCAGCTTCCAGGGGGGCTCCTACAATGAGCAGTTCTTC.

V usage is TRBV28 and J usage is TRBJ2-7; possibly TRBD2 for D (6 bases). V shed 7 bases and J shed 4 bases, with 14 bases lying between them. Germline CDR1 MDHEN, CDR2 SYDVKM. The CDR3 totals 13 residues. The CDR3 DNA follows: TGTGCCAGCACCCCGCCGGAGGGGTACGAGCAGTACTTC. Amino acid sequence: CASTPPEGYEQYF. Supplemented by reference TRBV28 and TRBJ2-7, the full variable domain reads DVKVTQSSRYLVKRTGEKVFLECVQDMDHENMFWYRQDPGLGLRLIYFSYDVKMKEKGDIPEGYSVSREKKERFSLILESASTNQTSMYLCASTPPEGYEQYFGPGTRLTVT.

This chain connects TRBV5-1 to TRBJ1-6; a possible D gene is TRBD1 (5 bases). V gave up 0 bases and J gave up 10 bases, with 17 bases separating them. CDR3 length: 16 residues. Per germline, CDR1 SGHRS and CDR2 YFSETQ. CDR3 protein: CASSLAGTPTGSPLHF. Here the CDR3 DNA reads TGCGCCAGCAGCTTGGCTGGGACTCCTACGGGGTCACCCCTCCACTTT.

The genes are TRBV6-6 and TRBJ2-7; 10 bases map to TRBD2. The junction had 4 bases not matched to a gene; V was cut back by 2 bases and J by 3 bases. Germline assignment: CDR1 MNHNY and CDR2 SVGAGI (reference sequence). The CDR3 length is 15 residues. In nucleotides, the CDR3 is TGTGCCAGCAGTTACCTTAGCGGGAGGATCTACGAGCAGTACTTC. Encoded protein: CASSYLSGRIYEQYF.

The chain carries TRBV5-1 and TRBJ2-1; TRBD2 matches 7 bases. The trim removed 2 bases at V and 6 bases at J, leaving 5 bases unmatched. CDR3 length equals 14 residues. Germline CDR1 SGHRS, CDR2 YFSETQ. CDR3 in DNA: TGCGCCAGCAGCTTACCGCGGGAGCTCAATGAGCAGTTCTTC. Its translation: CASSLPRELNEQFF. The whole variable domain, filled in from reference TRBV5-1 and TRBJ2-1, reads KAGVTQTPRYLIKTRGQQVTLSCSPISGHRSVSWYQQTPGQGLQFLFEYFSETQRNKGNFPGRFSGRQFSNSRSEMNVSTLELGDSALYLCASSLPRELNEQFFGPGTRLTVL.

This sequence joins TRBV9 and TRBJ2-3, with 7 bases matching TRBD1. CDR3 length: 17 residues. The V gene's germline CDR1 is SGDLS and CDR2 YYNGEE. Germline trimming cut 0 bases from V and 2 bases from J; bases unmatched to any gene: 9. The CDR3 reads CASSVAWGQRLTDTQYF. Here the CDR3 DNA reads TGTGCCAGCAGCGTAGCTTGGGGACAGAGGCTCACAGATACGCAGTATTTT. The variable domain in full, completed from reference TRBV9 and TRBJ2-3, reads DSGVTQTPKHLITATGQRVTLRCSPRSGDLSVYWYQQSLDQGLQFLIQYYNGEERAKGNILERFSAQQFPDLHSELNLSSLELGDSALYFCASSVAWGQRLTDTQYFGPGTRLTVL.

The genes are TRBV7-9 and TRBJ1-1, with D perhaps matching TRBD1 (6 bases). This CDR3 spans 14 amino acids. Trimming pared 6 bases from V and 3 bases from J, leaving 14 bases between. Germline loops: CDR1 SEHNR, CDR2 FQNEAQ (reference sequence). The DNA of the CDR3 is TGTGCCAGCAGAAAACAGGGTCTAGACACTGAAGCTTTCTTT. Amino acids: CASRKQGLDTEAFF.

V usage is TRBV7-9 and J usage is TRBJ2-3, with TRBD2 as a possible D gene (5 bases). The CDR3 is 15 residues long. Germline CDR1 reads SEHNR; CDR2 reads FQNEAQ (reference sequence). Trimming took off 1 base at V and 1 base at J, with 9 bases between the two ends. CDR3 residues: CASSLGYSGTDTQYF. In nucleotides, the CDR3 is TGTGCCAGCAGCTTAGGATATAGCGGCACAGATACGCAGTATTTT.

The chain recombines TRBV7-2 with TRBJ2-1; tentatively, D is TRBD1 (6 bases). Germline lookup yields CDR1 SGHTA and CDR2 FQGNSA. This CDR3 contains 15 residues. Trimming left V 7 bases short and J 6 bases short, with 19 bases between. In nucleotides, the CDR3 is TGTGCCAGCACATACAGGGTCACTGAAGGCAATGAGCAGTTCTTC. Protein sequence: CASTYRVTEGNEQFF.

The V and J genes are TRBV28 and TRBJ1-2; D perhaps matches TRBD1 (6 bases). Deletions cut 2 bases from V and 5 bases from J, with 15 bases between. CDR1 is MDHEN and CDR2 is SYDVKM in the germline V gene. The CDR3 loop spans 15 amino acids. CDR3 nucleotides: TGTGCCAGCAGTTTACGGGCAGGGGTTCCTTATGGCTACACCTTC. This sequence encodes CASSLRAGVPYGYTF.

The chain joins TRBV23-1 to TRBJ2-7; D may be TRBD1 (6 bases). TRBV23-1 is an ORF, with its function uncertain. The CDR3 is 15 amino acids. V was trimmed by 4 bases and J by 6 bases, leaving 19 bases between them. This CDR3 is CASSRLKDRLSEQYF. The CDR3 DNA reads TGCGCCAGCAGTCGGCTCAAGGACAGATTATCCGAGCAGTACTTC.